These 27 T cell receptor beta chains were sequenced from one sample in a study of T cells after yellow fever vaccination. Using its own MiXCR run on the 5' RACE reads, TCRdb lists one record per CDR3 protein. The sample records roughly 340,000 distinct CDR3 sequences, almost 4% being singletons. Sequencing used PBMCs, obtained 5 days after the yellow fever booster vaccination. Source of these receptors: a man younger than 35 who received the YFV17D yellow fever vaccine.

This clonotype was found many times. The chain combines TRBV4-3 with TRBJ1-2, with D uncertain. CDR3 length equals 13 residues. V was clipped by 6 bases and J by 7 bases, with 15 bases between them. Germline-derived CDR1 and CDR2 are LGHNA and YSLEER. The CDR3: CASSIGSVGGYTF. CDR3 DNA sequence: TGCGCCAGCAGTATCGGGTCAGTCGGTGGCTACACCTTC.

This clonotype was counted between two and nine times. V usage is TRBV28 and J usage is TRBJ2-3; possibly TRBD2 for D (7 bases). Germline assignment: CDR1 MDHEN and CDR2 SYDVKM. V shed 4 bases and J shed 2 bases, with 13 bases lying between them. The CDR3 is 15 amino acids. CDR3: CASSSGGANTDTQYF. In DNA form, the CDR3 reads TGTGCCAGCAGTTCTGGGGGGGCTAACACAGATACGCAGTATTTT.

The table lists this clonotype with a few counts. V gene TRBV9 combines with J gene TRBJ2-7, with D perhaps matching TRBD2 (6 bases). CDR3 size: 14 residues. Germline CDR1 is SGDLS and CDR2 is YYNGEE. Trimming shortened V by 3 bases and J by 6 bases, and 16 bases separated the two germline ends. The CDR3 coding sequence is TGTGCCAGCAGCGCCCGAACGGGACTCTTCGAGCAGTACTTC. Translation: CASSARTGLFEQYF.

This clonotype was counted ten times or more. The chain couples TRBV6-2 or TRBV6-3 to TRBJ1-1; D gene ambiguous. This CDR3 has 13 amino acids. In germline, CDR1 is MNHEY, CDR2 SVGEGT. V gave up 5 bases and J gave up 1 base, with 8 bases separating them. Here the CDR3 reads CASSLHENTEAFF. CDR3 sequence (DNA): TGTGCCAGCAGTCTACATGAGAACACTGAAGCTTTCTTT.

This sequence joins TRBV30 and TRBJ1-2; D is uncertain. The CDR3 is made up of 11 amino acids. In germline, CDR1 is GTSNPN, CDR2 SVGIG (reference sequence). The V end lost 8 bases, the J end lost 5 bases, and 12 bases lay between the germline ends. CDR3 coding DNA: TGTGCCCAAAACTCGGTATATGGCTACACCTTC. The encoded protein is CAQNSVYGYTF.

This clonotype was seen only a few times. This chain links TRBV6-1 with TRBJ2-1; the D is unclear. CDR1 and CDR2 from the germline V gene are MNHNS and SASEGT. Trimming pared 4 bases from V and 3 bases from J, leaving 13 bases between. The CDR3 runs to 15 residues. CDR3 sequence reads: CASSVSLADYNEQFF. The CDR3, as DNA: TGTGCCAGCAGTGTTTCCCTCGCGGACTACAATGAGCAGTTCTTC.

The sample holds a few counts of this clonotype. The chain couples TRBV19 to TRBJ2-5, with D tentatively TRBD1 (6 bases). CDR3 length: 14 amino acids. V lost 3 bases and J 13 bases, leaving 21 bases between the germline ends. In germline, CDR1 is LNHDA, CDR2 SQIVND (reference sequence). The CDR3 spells CASSMYLDSLWVYF. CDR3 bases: TGTGCCAGTAGTATGTATTTGGACAGTCTCTGGGTGTACTTC.

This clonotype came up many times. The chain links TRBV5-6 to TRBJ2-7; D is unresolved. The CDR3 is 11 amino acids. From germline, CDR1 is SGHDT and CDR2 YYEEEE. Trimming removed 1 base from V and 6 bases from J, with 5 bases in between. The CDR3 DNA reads TGTGCCAGCAGCTTGTTTCGCGAGCAGTACGTC. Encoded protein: CASSLFREQYV.

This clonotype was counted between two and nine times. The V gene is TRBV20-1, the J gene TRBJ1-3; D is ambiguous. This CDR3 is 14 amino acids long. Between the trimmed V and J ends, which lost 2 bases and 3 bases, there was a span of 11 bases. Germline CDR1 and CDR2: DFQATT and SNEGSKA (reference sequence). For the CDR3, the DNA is TGCAGTGCTAGAACAGTCCCTCTTGGAAACACCATATATTTT. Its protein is CSARTVPLGNTIYF.

The chain's CDR3 is CASNRDNYGYTF. The CDR3, as DNA: TGTGCCAGCAACCGGGATAACTATGGCTACACCTTC. V gene TRBV12-3 or TRBV12-4 combines with J gene TRBJ1-2; D gene ambiguous. V was cut by 7 bases and J by 1 base, with 7 bases left in between. CDR3 size: 12 residues.

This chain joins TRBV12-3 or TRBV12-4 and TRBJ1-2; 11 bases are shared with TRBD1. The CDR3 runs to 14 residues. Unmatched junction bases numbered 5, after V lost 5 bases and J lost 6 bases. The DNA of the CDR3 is TGTGCCAGCAGTCCGGGGGACAGGGGGAATGGCTACACCTTC. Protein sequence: CASSPGDRGNGYTF.

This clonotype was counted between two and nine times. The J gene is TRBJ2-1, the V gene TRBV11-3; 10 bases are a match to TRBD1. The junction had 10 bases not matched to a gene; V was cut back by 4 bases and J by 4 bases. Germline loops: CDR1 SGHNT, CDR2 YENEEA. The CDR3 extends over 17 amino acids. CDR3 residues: CASSSRGGQGLYNEQFF. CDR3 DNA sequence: TGTGCCAGCAGCTCACGGGGGGGACAGGGGTTATACAATGAGCAGTTCTTC.

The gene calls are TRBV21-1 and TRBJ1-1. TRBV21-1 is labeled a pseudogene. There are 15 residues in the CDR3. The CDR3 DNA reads TGTGCCAGCGTACCCACCAAAAGACAAATCACTGAAGCTTTCTTT. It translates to CASVPTKRQITEAFF.

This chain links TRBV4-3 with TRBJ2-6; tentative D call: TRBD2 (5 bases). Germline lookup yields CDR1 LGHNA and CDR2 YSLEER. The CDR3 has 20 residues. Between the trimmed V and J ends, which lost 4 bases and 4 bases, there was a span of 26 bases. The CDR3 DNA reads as TGCGCCAGCAGCCCTTACCCTTTCCGGGGTCTCCGGGTGGGGGCCAACGTCCTGACTTTC. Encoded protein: CASSPYPFRGLRVGANVLTF.

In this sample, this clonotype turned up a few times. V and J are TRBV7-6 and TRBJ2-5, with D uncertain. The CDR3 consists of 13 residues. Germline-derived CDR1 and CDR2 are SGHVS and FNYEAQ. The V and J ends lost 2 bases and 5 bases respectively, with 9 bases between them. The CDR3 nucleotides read TGTGCCAGCAGCTTATACCACGCGGAGACCCAGTACTTC. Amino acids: CASSLYHAETQYF. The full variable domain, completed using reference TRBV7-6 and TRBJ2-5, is GAGVSQSPRYKVTKRGQDVALRCDPISGHVSLYWYRQALGQGPEFLTYFNYEAQQDKSGLPNDRFSAERPEGSISTLTIQRTEQRDSAMYRCASSLYHAETQYFGPGTRLLVL.

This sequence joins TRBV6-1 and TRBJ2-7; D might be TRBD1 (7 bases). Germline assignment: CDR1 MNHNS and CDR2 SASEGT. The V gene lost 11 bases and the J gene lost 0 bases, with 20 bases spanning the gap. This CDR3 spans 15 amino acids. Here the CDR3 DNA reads TGTGCCGGAGGGATAGACAGGGAGAGCTCCTACGAGCAGTACTTC. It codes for CAGGIDRESSYEQYF.

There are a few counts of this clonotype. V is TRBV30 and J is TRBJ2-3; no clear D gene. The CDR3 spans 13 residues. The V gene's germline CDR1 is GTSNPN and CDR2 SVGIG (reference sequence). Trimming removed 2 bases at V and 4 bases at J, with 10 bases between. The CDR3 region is CAWSLGIADTQYF. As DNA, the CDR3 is TGTGCCTGGAGTCTAGGTATCGCAGATACGCAGTATTTT.

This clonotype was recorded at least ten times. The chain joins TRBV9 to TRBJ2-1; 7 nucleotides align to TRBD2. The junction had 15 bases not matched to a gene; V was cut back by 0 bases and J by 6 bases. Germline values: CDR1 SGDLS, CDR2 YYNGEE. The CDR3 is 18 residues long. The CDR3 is CASSVAGGVGVQGNEQFF. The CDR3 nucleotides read TGTGCCAGCAGCGTAGCTGGGGGGGTGGGGGTTCAGGGCAATGAGCAGTTCTTC.

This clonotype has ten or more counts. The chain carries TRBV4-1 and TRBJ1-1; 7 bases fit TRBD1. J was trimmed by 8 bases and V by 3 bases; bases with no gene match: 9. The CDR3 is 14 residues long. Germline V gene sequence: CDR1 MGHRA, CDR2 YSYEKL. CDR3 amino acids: CASSQETGAGEAFF. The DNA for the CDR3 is TGCGCCAGCAGCCAGGAAACAGGGGCAGGGGAAGCTTTCTTT.

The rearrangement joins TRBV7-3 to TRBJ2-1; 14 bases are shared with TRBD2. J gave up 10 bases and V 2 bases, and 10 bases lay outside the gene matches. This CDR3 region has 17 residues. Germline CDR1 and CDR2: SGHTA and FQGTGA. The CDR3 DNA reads TGTGCCAGCAGCTTAGCCCCCGGGACTAGCGGGGGTAAAGAGCAGTTCTTC. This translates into CASSLAPGTSGGKEQFF. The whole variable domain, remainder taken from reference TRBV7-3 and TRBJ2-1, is GAGVSQTPSNKVTEKGKYVELRCDPISGHTALYWYRQSLGQGPEFLIYFQGTGAADDSGLPNDRFFAVRPEGSVSTLKIQRTERGDSAVYLCASSLAPGTSGGKEQFFGPGTRLTVL.

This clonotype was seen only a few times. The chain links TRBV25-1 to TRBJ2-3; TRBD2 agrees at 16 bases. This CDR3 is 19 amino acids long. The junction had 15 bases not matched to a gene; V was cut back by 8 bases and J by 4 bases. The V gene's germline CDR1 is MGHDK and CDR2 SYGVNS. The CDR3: CASSGTSGGEPQFSDTQYF. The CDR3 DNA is TGTGCCAGCTCCGGGACTAGCGGGGGGGAACCCCAATTTTCAGATACGCAGTATTTT.

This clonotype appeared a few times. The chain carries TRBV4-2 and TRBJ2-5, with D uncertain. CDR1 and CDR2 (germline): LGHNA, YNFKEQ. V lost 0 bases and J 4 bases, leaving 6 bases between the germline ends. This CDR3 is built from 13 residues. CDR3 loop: CASSQDNGETQYF. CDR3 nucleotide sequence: TGTGCCAGCAGCCAAGATAACGGAGAGACCCAGTACTTC.

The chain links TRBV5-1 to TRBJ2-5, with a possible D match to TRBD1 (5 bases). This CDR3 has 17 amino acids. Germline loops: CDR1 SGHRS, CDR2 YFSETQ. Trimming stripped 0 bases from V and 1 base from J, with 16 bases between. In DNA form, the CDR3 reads TGCGCCAGCAGCTTGGGGATTCTGACAGCCTTCCAAGAGACCCAGTACTTC. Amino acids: CASSLGILTAFQETQYF.

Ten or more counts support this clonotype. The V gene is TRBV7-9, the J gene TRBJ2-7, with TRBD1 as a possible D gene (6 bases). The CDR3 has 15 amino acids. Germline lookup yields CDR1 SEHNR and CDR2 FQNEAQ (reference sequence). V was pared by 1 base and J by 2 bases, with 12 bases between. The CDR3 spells CASSLVRGFAYEQYF. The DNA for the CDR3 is TGTGCCAGCAGCTTAGTAAGGGGGTTTGCCTACGAGCAGTACTTC.

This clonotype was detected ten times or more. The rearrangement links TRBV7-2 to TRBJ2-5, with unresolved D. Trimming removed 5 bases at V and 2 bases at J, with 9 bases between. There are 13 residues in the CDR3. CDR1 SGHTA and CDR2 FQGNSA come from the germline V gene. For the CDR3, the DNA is TGTGCCAGCAGCCCTAGACGACAAGAGACCCAGTACTTC. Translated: CASSPRRQETQYF.

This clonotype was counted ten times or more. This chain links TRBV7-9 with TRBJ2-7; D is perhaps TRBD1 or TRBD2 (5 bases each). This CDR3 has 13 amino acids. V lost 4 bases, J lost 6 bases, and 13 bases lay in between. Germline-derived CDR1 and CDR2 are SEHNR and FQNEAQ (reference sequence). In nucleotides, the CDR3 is TGTGCCAGCAGCTCGGGGACGGCGAGCGAGCAGTACTTC. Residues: CASSSGTASEQYF.

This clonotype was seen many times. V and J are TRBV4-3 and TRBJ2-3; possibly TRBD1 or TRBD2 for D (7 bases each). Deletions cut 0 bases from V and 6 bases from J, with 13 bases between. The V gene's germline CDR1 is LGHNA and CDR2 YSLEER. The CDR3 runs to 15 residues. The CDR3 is CASSQDYRGGDTQYF. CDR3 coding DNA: TGCGCCAGCAGCCAAGATTACAGGGGAGGGGATACGCAGTATTTT.